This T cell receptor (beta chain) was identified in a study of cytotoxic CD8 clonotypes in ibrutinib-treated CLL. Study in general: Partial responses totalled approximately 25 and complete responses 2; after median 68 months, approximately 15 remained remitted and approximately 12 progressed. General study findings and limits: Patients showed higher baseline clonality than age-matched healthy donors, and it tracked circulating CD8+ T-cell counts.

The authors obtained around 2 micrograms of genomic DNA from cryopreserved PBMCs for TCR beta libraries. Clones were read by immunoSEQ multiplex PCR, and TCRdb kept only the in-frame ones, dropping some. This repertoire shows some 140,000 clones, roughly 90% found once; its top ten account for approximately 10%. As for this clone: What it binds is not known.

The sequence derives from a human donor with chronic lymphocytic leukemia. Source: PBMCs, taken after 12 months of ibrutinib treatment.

The CDR3 sequence is CASSLNYYEQYF. CDR3 sequence (DNA): TGTGCCAGCAGCTTGAATTACTACGAGCAGTACTTC. The chain carries TRBV7-8 and TRBJ2-7; D ambiguous. This CDR3 has 12 amino acids. Germline V gives CDR1 SGHVS, CDR2 FQNEAQ. The V gene lost 3 bases and the J gene lost 3 bases, with 6 bases spanning the gap.